The 3 T cell receptor beta chains below come from one sample, sequenced in a study of OX40 agonist ivuxolimab in advanced cancers. The data were produced by immunoSEQ multiplex PCR, yet TCRdb's version contains in-frame clones alone and is incomplete. The sample lists roughly 75,000 clones; about nine tenths were seen once. Sequencing was performed on CD4+ or CD8+ T cells sorted from blood, taken in a trial of the OX40 agonist ivuxolimab. These receptors all come from an adult with an advanced solid tumor such as melanoma, head and neck, liver or kidney cancer.

V and J are TRBV6-5 and TRBJ1-2, with 11 positions matching TRBD1. J lost 4 bases, V lost 6 bases, and 7 bases had no gene match. This CDR3 has 15 amino acids. The germline V gene encodes CDR1 MNHEY and CDR2 SVGAGI. CDR3 sequence: CASSQDRGRSYGYTF. Here the CDR3 DNA reads TGTGCCAGCAGCCAGGACAGGGGGCGATCCTATGGCTACACCTTC.

This clone occurred a few times. The chain couples TRBV29-1 to TRBJ2-3, with D perhaps matching TRBD1 (6 bases). The germline V and J ends were trimmed by 3 bases and 4 bases, with 8 bases remaining between them. The CDR3 totals 12 residues. Germline V gives CDR1 SQVTM, CDR2 ANQGSEA. CDR3 amino acids: CSVDTGSDTQYF. CDR3 bases: TGCAGCGTTGATACAGGGTCAGATACGCAGTATTTT.

This clone was counted once. This chain links TRBV5-1 with TRBJ1-1; the D is unclear. V was clipped by 4 bases and J by 5 bases, with 15 bases between them. CDR3 size: 14 residues. Germline V lookup: CDR1 SGHRS, CDR2 YFSETQ. CDR3 protein: CASSPGIGGTEAFF. Written as DNA, the CDR3 is TGCGCCAGCAGCCCGGGGATCGGAGGAACTGAAGCTTTCTTT.